This is a list of T cell receptor beta chains from one sample in a study of CD8 T cells in ankylosing spondylitis. TCRdb ran MiXCR on the 5' RACE reads and lists one entry per CDR3 protein. The table lists some 200,000 distinct CDR3 sequences, more than 5.5% of them singletons, with over 12% in the top ten. The sequenced material came from blood, either unsorted or a sorted T cell fraction (not recorded which). Receptors originate from a male donor with ankylosing spondylitis. Both conserved end residues are part of each CDR3. Each record gives: V gene, D gene, J gene, clone size, CDR3 protein, CDR3 DNA. A D gene is named only where the DNA matches it firmly. Part of the rows lack a size; the others show once, few, many or a class for expanded clones.

TRBV10-3	NA	TRBJ1-2	few	CAISEPSLFSRASYGYTF	TGTGCCATCAGTGAACCTAGTCTTTTCAGCCGAGCCTCCTATGGCTACACCTTC
TRBV10-3	NA	TRBJ2-1	many	CAISEGSPNEQFF	TGTGCCATCAGTGAAGGTAGTCCAAATGAGCAGTTCTTC
TRBV5-1	NA	TRBJ2-5	many	CASSWMGTAKETQYF	TGCGCCAGCAGCTGGATGGGGACGGCCAAAGAGACCCAGTACTTC
TRBV4-3	NA	TRBJ2-7	NA	CASSQGVRAYEQYF	TGCGCCAGCAGCCAAGGTGTCAGGGCCTACGAGCAGTACTTC
TRBV28	TRBD1	TRBJ2-5	few	CASSSTGTQETQYF	TGTGCCAGCAGTTCGACAGGGACCCAAGAGACCCAGTACTTC
TRBV5-5	NA	TRBJ2-7	many	CASSFRQRTYEQYF	TGTGCCAGCAGCTTCAGACAGCGAACCTACGAGCAGTACTTC
TRBV6-5	NA	TRBJ2-6	NA	CASSYGLSGANVLTF	TGTGCCAGCAGTTATGGGCTCTCTGGGGCCAACGTCCTGACTTTC
TRBV5-1	NA	TRBJ1-1	many	CASSLTATNTEAFF	TGCGCCAGCAGCCTGACAGCCACGAACACTGAAGCTTTCTTT
TRBV11-2	NA	TRBJ1-1	many	CASSLVQGGRTEAFF	TGTGCCAGCAGCTTAGTTCAGGGCGGGAGGACTGAAGCTTTCTTT
TRBV20-1	TRBD1	TRBJ2-7	many	CSARGSGTGVVDEQYF	TGCAGTGCTAGAGGGTCCGGGACAGGGGTGGTCGACGAGCAGTACTTC
TRBV20-1	NA	TRBJ2-7	NA	CSASTRYEQYF	TGCAGTGCTAGCACCCGCTACGAGCAGTACTTC
TRBV27	TRBD1	TRBJ1-1	many	CASSPYRGRNTEAFF	TGTGCCAGCAGTCCTTACAGGGGGCGTAACACTGAAGCTTTCTTT